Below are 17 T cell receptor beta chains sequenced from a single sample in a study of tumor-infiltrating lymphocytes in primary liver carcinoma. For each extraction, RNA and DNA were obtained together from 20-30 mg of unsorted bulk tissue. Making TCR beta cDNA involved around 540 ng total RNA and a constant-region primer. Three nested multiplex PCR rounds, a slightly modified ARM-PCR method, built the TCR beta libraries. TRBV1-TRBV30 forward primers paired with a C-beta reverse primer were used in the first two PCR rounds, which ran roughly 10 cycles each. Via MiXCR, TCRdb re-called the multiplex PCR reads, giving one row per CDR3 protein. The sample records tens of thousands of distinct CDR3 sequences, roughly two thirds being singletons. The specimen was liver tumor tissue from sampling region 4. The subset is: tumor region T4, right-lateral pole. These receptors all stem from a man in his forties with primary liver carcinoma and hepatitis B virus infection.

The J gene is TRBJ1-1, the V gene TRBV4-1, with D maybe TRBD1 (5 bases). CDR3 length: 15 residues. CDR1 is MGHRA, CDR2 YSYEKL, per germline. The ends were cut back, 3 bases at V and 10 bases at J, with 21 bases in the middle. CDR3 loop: CASSHVFRLNTGAFF. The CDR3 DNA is TGCGCCAGCAGCCATGTGTTCCGGTTGAACACAGGAGCTTTCTTT.

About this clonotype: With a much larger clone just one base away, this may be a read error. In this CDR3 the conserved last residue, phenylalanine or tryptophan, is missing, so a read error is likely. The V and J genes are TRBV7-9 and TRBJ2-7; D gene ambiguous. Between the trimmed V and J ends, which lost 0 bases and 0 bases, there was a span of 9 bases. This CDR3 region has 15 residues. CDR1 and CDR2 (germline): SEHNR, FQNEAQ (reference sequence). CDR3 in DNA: TGTGCCAGCAGCTTAGCAGCGATCAGCTCCTACGAGCAGTACTTA. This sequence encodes CASSLAAISSYEQYL.

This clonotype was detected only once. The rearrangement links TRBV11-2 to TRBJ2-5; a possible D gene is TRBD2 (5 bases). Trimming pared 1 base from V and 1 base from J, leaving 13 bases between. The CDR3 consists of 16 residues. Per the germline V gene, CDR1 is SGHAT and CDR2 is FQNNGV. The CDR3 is CASSLGLTEVQETQYF. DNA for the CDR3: TGTGCCAGCAGCTTAGGTCTAACGGAGGTCCAAGAGACCCAGTACTTC.

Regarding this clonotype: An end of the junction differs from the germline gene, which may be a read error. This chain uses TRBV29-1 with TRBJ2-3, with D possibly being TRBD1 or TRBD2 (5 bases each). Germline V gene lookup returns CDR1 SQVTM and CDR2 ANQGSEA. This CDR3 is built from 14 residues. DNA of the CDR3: TGCAGCGTTCCCGGGACGGCCCAAAGAAATACACAGTATTTT. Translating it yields CSVPGTAQRNTQYF.

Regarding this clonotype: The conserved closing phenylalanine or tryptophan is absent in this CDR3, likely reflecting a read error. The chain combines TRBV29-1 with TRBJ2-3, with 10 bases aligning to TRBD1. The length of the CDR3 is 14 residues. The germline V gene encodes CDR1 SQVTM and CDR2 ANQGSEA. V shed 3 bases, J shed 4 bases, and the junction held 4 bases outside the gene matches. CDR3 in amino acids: CSVEGQGSSDTQYL. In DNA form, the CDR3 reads TGCAGCGTTGAGGGACAGGGGAGTTCAGATACGCAGTATTTA.

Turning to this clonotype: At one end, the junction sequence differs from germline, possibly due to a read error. CDR3 DNA sequence: TGTGCCAGCAACTTAAACGTCGGGAGGACTCAAGCTTTCTTT. It translates to CASNLNVGRTQAFF. The J gene is TRBJ1-1, the V gene TRBV11-2, with D unresolved. The CDR3 covers 14 residues. Per the germline V gene, CDR1 is SGHAT and CDR2 is FQNNGV.

The CDR3 DNA follows: TGTGCCAGCAGCGCAGCAGTCCAGCAGTACTTC. Residues: CASSAAVQQYF. The chain uses TRBV6-1 and TRBJ2-7; D ambiguous. V gave up 6 bases and J gave up 8 bases, with 11 bases separating them. Germline V gene sequence: CDR1 MNHNS, CDR2 SASEGT. There are 11 residues in the CDR3.

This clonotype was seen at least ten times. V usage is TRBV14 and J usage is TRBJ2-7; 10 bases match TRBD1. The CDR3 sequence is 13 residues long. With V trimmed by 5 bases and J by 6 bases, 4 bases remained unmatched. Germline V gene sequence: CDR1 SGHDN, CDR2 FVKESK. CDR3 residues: CASSGTGAGEQYF. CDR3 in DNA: TGTGCCAGCAGCGGGACAGGGGCTGGCGAGCAGTACTTC.

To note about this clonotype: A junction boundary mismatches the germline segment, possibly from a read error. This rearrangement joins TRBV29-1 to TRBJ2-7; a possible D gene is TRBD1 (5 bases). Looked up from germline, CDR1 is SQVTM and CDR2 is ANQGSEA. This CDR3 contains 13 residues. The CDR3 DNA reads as TGCAGCGTCCGCGCAGGGCGAGCATACGAGCAGTGCTTC. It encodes CSVRAGRAYEQCF.

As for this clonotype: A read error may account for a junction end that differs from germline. The CDR3 nucleotides are TGTGCCTGGGGTGTAGGGCCGTATCTCGAAGGTGGCTACACCTTC. Translated: CAWGVGPYLEGGYTF. The V gene is TRBV30, the J gene TRBJ1-2, with D hard to call. The CDR3 consists of 15 residues. CDR1 is GTSNPN, CDR2 SVGIG, per germline (reference sequence).

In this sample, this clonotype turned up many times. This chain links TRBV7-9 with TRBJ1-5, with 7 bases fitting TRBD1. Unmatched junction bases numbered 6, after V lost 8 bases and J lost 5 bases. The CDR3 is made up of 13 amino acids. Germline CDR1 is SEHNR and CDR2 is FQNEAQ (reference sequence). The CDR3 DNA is TGTGCCAGCGAGGGGGCACGAGATCAGCCCCAGCATTTT. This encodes CASEGARDQPQHF.

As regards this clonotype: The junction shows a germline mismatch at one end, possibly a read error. CDR3 sequence: CARSLEGLVWTDTQYF. The DNA for the CDR3 is TGTGCCAGAAGCTTAGAGGGACTAGTGTGGACAGATACGCAGTATTTT. The rearrangement joins TRBV11-2 to TRBJ2-3, with 8 nucleotides matching TRBD2. Per the germline V gene, CDR1 is SGHAT and CDR2 is FQNNGV. This CDR3 has 16 amino acids.

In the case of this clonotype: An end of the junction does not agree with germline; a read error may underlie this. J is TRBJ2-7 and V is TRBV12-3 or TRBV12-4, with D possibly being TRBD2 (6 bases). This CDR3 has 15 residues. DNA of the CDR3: TGTACCAGCAGTTTTGGGACGGGACTTTTCTACGAGCAGGACTTC. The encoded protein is CTSSFGTGLFYEQDF.

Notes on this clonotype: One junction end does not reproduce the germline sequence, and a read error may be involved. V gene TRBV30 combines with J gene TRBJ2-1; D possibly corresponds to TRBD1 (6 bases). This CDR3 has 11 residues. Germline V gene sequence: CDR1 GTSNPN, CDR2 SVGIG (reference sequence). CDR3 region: CVWSVQGEQFF. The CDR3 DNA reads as TGTGTCTGGAGTGTACAGGGTGAGCAGTTCTTC.

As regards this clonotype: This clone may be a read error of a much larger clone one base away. The CDR3 sequence: CARSRGDGTEAFF. CDR3 bases: TGTGCCCGCAGCCGGGGTGACGGAACTGAAGCTTTCTTT. The chain has TRBV9 and TRBJ1-1; D is unresolved. Germline CDR1 and CDR2: SGDLS and YYNGEE. There are 13 residues in the CDR3.

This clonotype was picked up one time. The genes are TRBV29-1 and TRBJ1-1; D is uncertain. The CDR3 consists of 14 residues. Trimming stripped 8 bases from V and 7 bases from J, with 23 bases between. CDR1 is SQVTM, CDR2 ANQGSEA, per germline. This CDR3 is CSILLLQWRSEAFF. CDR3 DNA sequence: TGCAGCATTCTACTCCTCCAGTGGAGGAGTGAAGCTTTCTTT.

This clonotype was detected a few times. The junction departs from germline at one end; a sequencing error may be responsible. The CDR3 here is CARSETSGSSHEQFF. CDR3 nucleotide sequence: TGTGCCAGAAGTGAGACAAGCGGGAGTTCCCATGAGCAGTTCTTC. The rearrangement joins TRBV6-1 to TRBJ2-1, with 8 bases fitting TRBD2. Germline V CDR1 and CDR2: MNHNS, SASEGT. This CDR3 is 15 amino acids long.